This T cell receptor beta chain derives from a study of blood T cell repertoires in COVID-19. Repertoires were generated with immunoSEQ multiplex PCR, while TCRdb's copy carries only in-frame clones and drops some. The sample carries 330,000 or so clones, approximately 89% recorded once. V shed 0 bases and J shed 11 bases, with 19 bases lying between them. Germline assignment: CDR1 SGHAT and CDR2 FQNNGV. The CDR3 covers 15 residues. Two negative PCRs, clearance, or symptom resolution had been documented for recovered Cohort 3 donors. Sequencing input: PBMCs or T cells enriched from blood (not recorded which). The clonotype was recovered from a man younger than 45 who had recovered from COVID-19. The chain carries TRBV11-2 and TRBJ1-1; no reliable D call. In DNA form, the CDR3 reads TGTGCCAGCAGCTTAGATTTAAGAGGCGGGGTGGTTGCTTTCTTT. Protein: CASSLDLRGGVVAFF.